The 10 T cell receptor beta chains listed next were all sequenced from one sample in a study of T cell responses to AZD1222 COVID-19 vaccine. Assay: immunoSEQ multiplex PCR; the TCRdb copy retains only in-frame clones and omits some. The repertoire consists of 100,000 to 150,000 clones, with roughly 85% occurring once and the leading ten covering 4.4%. Sequences were derived from peripheral blood, sampled 28 days after the second AZD1222 dose. The receptor source for this set is an adult who received the AZD1222 COVID-19 vaccine.

V usage is TRBV5-1 and J usage is TRBJ2-7; no definite D call. Germline values: CDR1 SGHRS, CDR2 YFSETQ. The CDR3 runs 14 residues. The V end was cut by 0 bases, the J end by 5 bases, with 12 bases between. CDR3 loop: CASSLVSRANEQYF. The CDR3 region has the DNA TGCGCCAGCAGCTTGGTATCTCGGGCAAACGAGCAGTACTTC.

In nucleotides, the CDR3 is TGTGCCCGTCTCCCCTCGTCTACCGGGCCAGATACGCAGTATTTT. It codes for CARLPSSTGPDTQYF. The chain links TRBV19 to TRBJ2-3; D call uncertain. There are 15 residues in the CDR3. The germline V gene encodes CDR1 LNHDA and CDR2 SQIVND (reference sequence). Trimming took 11 bases from V and 4 from J, leaving 22 bases between them.

The chain links TRBV2 to TRBJ2-7; 7 positions match TRBD1. V was pared by 5 bases and J by 2 bases, with 6 bases of the junction left unmatched. CDR3 size: 14 residues. CDR1 and CDR2 from the germline V gene are SNHLY and FYNNEI. The CDR3 protein is CASSQQGPPYEQYF. CDR3 nucleotide sequence: TGTGCCAGCAGTCAACAGGGGCCCCCCTACGAGCAGTACTTC.

The chain combines TRBV3-1 (or the pseudogene TRBV3-2) with TRBJ1-2; D is uncertain. Trimming took 5 bases from V and 4 from J, leaving 11 bases between them. The germline V gene encodes CDR1 LGHDT and CDR2 YNNKEL (reference sequence). This CDR3 region has 13 residues. Here the CDR3 DNA reads TGTGCCAGCAGCGTTTCGGGAGGCTATGGCTACACCTTC. As protein: CASSVSGGYGYTF.

The chain links TRBV6-5 to TRBJ2-3; the match to TRBD2 covers 7 bases. The CDR3 consists of 15 residues. Germline V gives CDR1 MNHEY, CDR2 SVGAGI. V lost 5 bases to trimming and J lost 2 bases; unmatched junction nucleotides: 7. The CDR3, as DNA: TGTGCCAGCAGTACTGGCGGGGGTTACACAGATACGCAGTATTTT. It is translated as CASSTGGGYTDTQYF.

V gene TRBV30 combines with J gene TRBJ2-5; D uncertain. The CDR3 runs 11 residues. V lost 1 base and J 2 bases, leaving 2 bases between the germline ends. CDR1 GTSNPN and CDR2 SVGIG come from the germline V gene (reference sequence). The CDR3 protein is CAWSGQETQYF. The CDR3 DNA reads as TGTGCCTGGAGTGGGCAAGAGACCCAGTACTTC.

The chain has TRBV5-1 and TRBJ1-1; D might be TRBD1 (6 bases). This CDR3 contains 14 residues. V lost 0 bases, J lost 5 bases, and 11 bases lay in between. Germline V gene sequence: CDR1 SGHRS, CDR2 YFSETQ. CDR3 loop: CASSLEPDRTEAFF. CDR3 DNA sequence: TGCGCCAGCAGCTTGGAACCTGACAGGACTGAAGCTTTCTTT.

This clone appeared a few times. CDR3 sequence: CASSLMPSSYNEQFF. The CDR3, as DNA: TGTGCCAGCAGCTTAATGCCGTCCTCCTACAATGAGCAGTTCTTC. V gene TRBV7-9 combines with J gene TRBJ2-1; unclear D gene. Germline CDR1 and CDR2: SEHNR and FQNEAQ (reference sequence). The germline V and J ends were trimmed by 2 bases and 0 bases, with 8 bases remaining between them. The CDR3 totals 15 residues.

This sequence joins TRBV5-1 and TRBJ2-3, with unresolved D. Germline V gives CDR1 SGHRS, CDR2 YFSETQ. This CDR3 comprises 15 residues. The V end was cut by 2 bases, the J end by 2 bases, with 12 bases between. In DNA form, the CDR3 reads TGCGCCAGCAGCTTTAATGGCAGACCCACAGATACGCAGTATTTT. Its translation is CASSFNGRPTDTQYF. Together with reference TRBV5-1 and TRBJ2-3, the CDR3 gives the full variable domain: KAGVTQTPRYLIKTRGQQVTLSCSPISGHRSVSWYQQTPGQGLQFLFEYFSETQRNKGNFPGRFSGRQFSNSRSEMNVSTLELGDSALYLCASSFNGRPTDTQYFGPGTRLTVL.

The chain links TRBV14 to TRBJ2-2, with no clear D. Germline assignment: CDR1 SGHDN and CDR2 FVKESK. Trimming shortened V by 1 base and J by 4 bases, and 4 bases separated the two germline ends. The CDR3 extends over 13 amino acids. The CDR3 coding sequence is TGTGCCAGCAGCCAAGTCGGCACCGGGGAGCTGTTTTTT. Amino acids: CASSQVGTGELFF.